This T cell receptor beta chain was observed in a study of response to subunit inactivated influenza vaccine. Study conclusions and caveats: Only a handful of new T cells, the authors suggested, are recruited with each seasonal influenza vaccination.

This clonotype was seen only a few times. What it binds is not known. TCRdb reanalysed the RT-PCR reads using MiXCR and keeps one entry per CDR3 protein. The sample has roughly 500,000 distinct CDR3 sequences, roughly 27% seen once. CDR1 and CDR2 from the germline V gene are SGHKS and YYEKEE (reference sequence). The V segment lost 4 bases and the J segment 3 bases; nucleotides outside the gene matches: 8. This CDR3 is 15 amino acids long. The chain combines TRBV5-5 with TRBJ2-7; TRBD2 matches 9 bases. The sample was CD4+ T cells sorted from PBMCs, taken more than 4 days after vaccination. The clonotype originates from a man aged 45-65 years who received an inactivated influenza vaccine. CDR3 loop: CASSQTSGAYYEQYF. CDR3 in DNA: TGTGCCAGCAGCCAGACTAGCGGAGCCTACTACGAGCAGTACTTC. The complete variable domain, with remaining parts taken from reference TRBV5-5 and TRBJ2-7, reads DAGVTQSPTHLIKTRGQQVTLRCSPISGHKSVSWYQQVLGQGPQFIFQYYEKEERGRGNFPDRFSARQFPNYSSELNVNALLLGDSALYLCASSQTSGAYYEQYFGPGTRLTVT.